Below, 14 T cell receptor beta chains from the same sample are listed, as sequenced in a study of T cells expressing NK-cell markers. From the 5' RACE reads, TCRdb lists one entry per CDR3 protein and no DNA. The sample shows 300,000 to 500,000 distinct CDR3 sequences, and 9.5% to 12% sits with its ten largest clones. Sequencing used blood T cells: a sorted CD56 or NKG2C T cell subset, CD4+ or CD8+ T cells, or bulk PBMC T cells (not recorded which). The receptors stem from a woman aged 45 to 65 in good health.

The chain uses TRBV19 and TRBJ2-7. Germline assignment: CDR1 LNHDA and CDR2 SQIVND (reference sequence). The CDR3 is 11 amino acids. CDR3 sequence: CASSQSEEQYF.

The V and J genes are TRBV20-1 and TRBJ1-3; lacking DNA, the TRBD1 call made by TCRdb goes unchecked. Germline CDR1 and CDR2: DFQATT and SNEGSKA (reference sequence). The CDR3 has 12 amino acids. This CDR3 reads CSASAGADTIYF.

The rearrangement links TRBV6-5 to TRBJ1-2; the TCRdb call, TRBD1, lacks DNA for checking. Germline CDR1 is MNHEY and CDR2 is SVGAGI. The length of the CDR3 is 14 residues. CDR3 residues: CASSLTGANYGYTF.

The chain is built from TRBV5-1 and TRBJ2-1; the TCRdb D gene call, TRBD1, has no DNA to confirm it. Germline CDR1 reads SGHRS; CDR2 reads YFSETQ. The CDR3 consists of 16 residues. The CDR3: CASTPTGSGSYNEQFF.

This rearrangement joins TRBV20-1 to TRBJ2-7; TCRdb proposes TRBD1, but this gene call is untestable without DNA. Looked up from germline, CDR1 is DFQATT and CDR2 is SNEGSKA (reference sequence). The CDR3 has 15 amino acids. The CDR3 here is CSARDRGTPSYEQYF.

The chain recombines TRBV7-2 with TRBJ2-5; TCRdb proposes TRBD2, but this gene call is untestable without DNA. Germline-derived CDR1 and CDR2 are SGHTA and FQGNSA. The CDR3 loop spans 14 amino acids. The chain's CDR3 is CASSLSPRVKTQYF.

CDR3 loop: CSARGKREPTGELFF. The V call is TRBV20-1, the J call TRBJ2-2; no DNA is available, so the TRBD2 call from TCRdb remains unchecked. Germline loops: CDR1 DFQATT, CDR2 SNEGSKA (reference sequence). CDR3 length: 15 amino acids.

V usage is TRBV12-3 or TRBV12-4 and J usage is TRBJ1-2. This CDR3 comprises 13 residues. This CDR3 is CASSFTGPTPGTF.

V gene TRBV2 combines with J gene TRBJ2-5. The CDR3 length is 13 residues. Germline assignment: CDR1 SNHLY and CDR2 FYNNEI. The CDR3 here is CASSAGWQETQYF.

The V call is TRBV7-2, the J call TRBJ2-1; the TCRdb D gene call, TRBD2, has no DNA to confirm it. CDR3 length: 17 amino acids. Looked up from germline, CDR1 is SGHTA and CDR2 is FQGNSA. CDR3 loop: CASSLEGTSGRANEQFF.

The chain recombines TRBV6-6 with TRBJ2-1; TCRdb indicates TRBD2, and absent DNA this call remains unverified. The germline CDR1 and CDR2 sequences are MNHNY and SVGAGI (reference sequence). This CDR3 is 14 amino acids long. The CDR3 protein is CATGPSLAGVEQFF.

CDR3: CASSRAGGVTDTQYF. The V gene is TRBV6-5, the J gene TRBJ2-3; TCRdb's D gene call, TRBD1, goes unchecked for lack of DNA. This CDR3 spans 15 amino acids. In germline, CDR1 is MNHEY, CDR2 SVGAGI.

The chain employs TRBV9 and TRBJ1-5. Germline V gene data show CDR1 as SGDLS and CDR2 as YYNGEE. The CDR3 totals 15 residues. The CDR3 spells CASKDRVYSNQPQHF. Combining the CDR3 with reference TRBV9 and TRBJ1-5 gives the whole variable domain DSGVTQTPKHLITATGQRVTLRCSPRSGDLSVYWYQQSLDQGLQFLIQYYNGEERAKGNILERFSAQQFPDLHSELNLSSLELGDSALYFCASKDRVYSNQPQHFGDGTRLSIL.

V and J are TRBV10-3 and TRBJ2-1; TCRdb designates TRBD1, a call that cannot be tested without DNA. The germline V gene has CDR1 ENHRY and CDR2 SYGVKD. The CDR3 length is 13 residues. CDR3 loop: CAISALGTDEQFF.